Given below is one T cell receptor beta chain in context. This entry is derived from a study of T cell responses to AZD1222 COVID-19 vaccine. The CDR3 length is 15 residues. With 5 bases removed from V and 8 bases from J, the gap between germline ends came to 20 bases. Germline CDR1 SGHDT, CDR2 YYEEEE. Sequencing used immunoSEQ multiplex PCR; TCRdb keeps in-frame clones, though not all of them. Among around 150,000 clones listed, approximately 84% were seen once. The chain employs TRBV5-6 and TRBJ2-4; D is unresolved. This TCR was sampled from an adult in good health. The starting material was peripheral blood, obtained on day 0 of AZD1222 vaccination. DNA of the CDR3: TGTGCCAGCAGTCCTGTGGCAGGCGCCGCGGACATTCAGTACTTC. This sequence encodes CASSPVAGAADIQYF.